This T cell receptor beta chain is drawn from a study of regulatory T cells. The V and J ends lost 5 bases and 3 bases, in that order; junction bases with no gene match: 4. Germline V gene sequence: CDR1 MDHEN, CDR2 SYDVKM. This CDR3 is built from 14 residues. The primer mix had 52 TRBV and 13 TRBJ primers. The repertoire was sequenced with immunoSEQ multiplex PCR; TCRdb's copy has only in-frame clones and lacks some. The sample shows around 29,000 clones, over 90% of them seen only once. Broader study findings: Hydrophobic residues at CDR3 positions 6 and 7 were enriched in conventional CD4+ T cells of CD3G-deficient patients.

Patients aged 2 to 39 years had fewer naive T cells. Points on this clone: Antigen unknown.

This sequence was found in a child aged 2 to 15 with CD3G deficiency. The sequenced sample consisted of conventional CD4+ T cells sorted from blood. The chain links TRBV28 to TRBJ2-7, with 10 bases fitting TRBD2. The CDR3 loop is CASSRGLASYEQYF. CDR3 bases: TGTGCCAGCAGTCGGGGACTAGCGAGCTACGAGCAGTACTTC.